The rows below give T cell receptor beta chains drawn from one sample of a study of blood T cell repertoires in COVID-19. The table came from immunoSEQ multiplex PCR; TCRdb's copy has only in-frame clones and leaves some out. The data hold some 40,000 clones, with around 84% observed a single time. Sequencing input: peripheral blood. Receptor source: a man in his fifties or sixties with active or convalescent COVID-19. The conserved cysteine and the conserved F or W are not part of the CDR3 here.

v_gene	j_gene	CDR3aa
TRBV3-1/TRBV3-2	TRBJ1-5	ASSQGWGREGNQPQH
TRBV30	TRBJ1-2	AWRSGRGPGYT
TRBV4-1	TRBJ2-2	ASSQEASGVKYLGGELF
TRBV19	TRBJ2-1	ASSTPGTGDREQF
TRBV7-9	TRBJ1-4	ASSPGTAFEKLF
TRBV9	TRBJ2-5	ASSVATGAGGAQETQY
TRBV28	TRBJ2-1	ASRRGVVEQF
TRBV5-6	TRBJ1-3	ASSSPGTGDTIY
TRBV9	TRBJ2-7	ASSPPRGQGSYEQY
TRBV24-1	TRBJ2-7	ATSDSRTGKPYEQY
TRBV5-6	TRBJ1-1	ASSHFIRGTMNTEAF
TRBV7-9	TRBJ1-3	ASSLSQFSGNTIY
TRBV3-1/TRBV3-2	TRBJ1-6	ASSQGQGRSPLH
TRBV7-8	TRBJ1-5	ASSPTTGRNQPQH
TRBV7-2	TRBJ2-1	ATSKWGEYNEQF
TRBV28	TRBJ1-5	ASSFKRDAGGGSNQPQH
TRBV2	TRBJ2-2	ASSEAHGELF
TRBV25-1	TRBJ1-2	ASSEHAVTGGKGGYT
TRBV12-3/TRBV12-4	TRBJ1-1	ASSFYRNTEAF
TRBV14	TRBJ2-7	ASSQWGLAEQY
TRBV9	TRBJ2-3	ASSGFSGGQRGTQY
TRBV5-4	TRBJ2-2	ASSFWTGANTGELF
TRBV5-1	TRBJ2-7	ASSLRQGKDEQY
TRBV7-2	TRBJ2-7	ASSPGGSYEQY
TRBV18	TRBJ1-5	ASSPDRNQPQH
TRBV29-1	TRBJ2-3	SVGLGRLMVQY
TRBV10-2	TRBJ1-4	ASSAPPGQGLATNEKLF